The 31 T cell receptor beta chains below all came from one sample that was sequenced in a study of vaccination and CD4 T cells after COVID-19. These receptors lack a known antigen. Described time point: late sampling 161 to 241 days after vaccination in three convalescent patients. The treatment denotes: approximately 11-day PBMC culture with coronavirus spike peptide pools or control peptides (ViraFEST assay). Cultured CD4+ T-cell DNA underwent Oncomine TCR Beta short-read sequencing. TCRdb called the PCR reads again in MiXCR, with one record for every CDR3 protein. The sample consists of approximately 15,000 distinct CDR3 sequences, approximately 50% of them appearing once. Material: CD4+ T cells from blood, cultured in vitro, obtained about 7 months after SARS-CoV-2 vaccination. The receptors originated from a human donor who had recovered from COVID-19.

The gene calls are TRBV6-2 or TRBV6-3 and TRBJ1-5; 9 nucleotides match TRBD1. The length of the CDR3 is 16 residues. Germline V lookup: CDR1 MNHEY, CDR2 SVGEGT. After removal of 4 bases from V and 0 bases from J, the junction contained 4 bases not matched to a gene. For the CDR3, the DNA is TGTGCCAGCAGTTTTGGGACAGGGATTAGCAATCAGCCCCAGCATTTT. It yields the protein CASSFGTGISNQPQHF.

The chain employs TRBV7-8 and TRBJ1-2, with a weak D call TRBD1 (5 bases). CDR1 and CDR2 from the germline V gene are SGHVS and FQNEAQ. Between the trimmed V and J ends, which lost 5 bases and 3 bases, there was a span of 16 bases. The CDR3 covers 15 residues. The CDR3 region has the DNA TGTGCCAGCAGCCCCCGACCGGACATTGACTATGGCTACACCTTC. The encoded protein is CASSPRPDIDYGYTF.

The sample holds a few counts of this clonotype. The chain links TRBV7-9 to TRBJ1-6, with TRBD1 as a possible D gene (6 bases). The length of the CDR3 is 14 residues. The V gene lost 4 bases and the J gene lost 4 bases, with 8 bases spanning the gap. Looked up from germline, CDR1 is SEHNR and CDR2 is FQNEAQ (reference sequence). This chain's CDR3 is CASSSGQYNSPLHF. Here the CDR3 DNA reads TGTGCCAGCAGCTCAGGACAGTATAATTCACCCCTCCACTTT.

CDR3 residues: CASTSTGVGELFF. The DNA of the CDR3 is TGTGCCAGCACCTCCACAGGGGTCGGGGAGCTGTTTTTT. The V call is TRBV2, the J call TRBJ2-2; TRBD1 matches at 7 bases. There are 13 residues in the CDR3. The J segment lost 7 bases and the V segment lost 7 bases, leaving 6 bases of the junction unmatched. Germline V gene sequence: CDR1 SNHLY, CDR2 FYNNEI.

This sequence joins TRBV5-4 and TRBJ2-7, with TRBD2 identical over 11 bases. CDR3 length: 14 amino acids. Looked up from germline, CDR1 is SGHNT and CDR2 is YYREEE (reference sequence). V trimming: 5 bases; J trimming: 6 bases; junction bases outside the gene matches: 7. Here the CDR3 reads CASSVAGGWVEQYF. In DNA, the CDR3 is TGTGCCAGCAGTGTAGCGGGAGGGTGGGTCGAGCAGTACTTC. The full variable domain, with the rest looked up from reference TRBV5-4 and TRBJ2-7, is ETGVTQSPTHLIKTRGQQVTLRCSSQSGHNTVSWYQQALGQGPQFIFQYYREEENGRGNFPPRFSGLQFPNYSSELNVNALELDDSALYLCASSVAGGWVEQYFGPGTRLTVT.

This chain uses TRBV7-2 with TRBJ2-3; D ambiguous. Germline lookup yields CDR1 SGHTA and CDR2 FQGNSA. V was trimmed by 1 base and J by 1 base, leaving 6 bases between them. The CDR3 runs to 14 residues. The CDR3 coding sequence is TGTGCCAGCAGCTTAGATGCGGGCACAGATACGCAGTATTTT. Encoded protein: CASSLDAGTDTQYF.

The rearrangement links TRBV11-2 to TRBJ2-6, with a tentative D call TRBD2 (5 bases). Between the trimmed V and J ends, which lost 4 bases and 4 bases, there was a span of 14 bases. CDR1 and CDR2 (germline): SGHAT, FQNNGV. The CDR3 has 16 residues. CDR3 coding DNA: TGTGCCAGCAGCTCAGGACTCAGCCCCGGGGCCAACGTCCTGACTTTC. Its translation: CASSSGLSPGANVLTF.

The rearrangement links TRBV5-4 to TRBJ1-5; TRBD1 might be the D (6 bases). The CDR3 contains 17 residues. From germline, CDR1 is SGHNT and CDR2 YYREEE (reference sequence). The CDR3 here is CAKAGKGGPRADQPQHF. In DNA form, the CDR3 reads TGTGCTAAAGCTGGAAAGGGGGGCCCCAGGGCCGATCAGCCCCAGCATTTT.

A single count supports this clonotype. The chain is built from TRBV7-2 and TRBJ2-1; D remains unclear. This CDR3 region has 13 residues. The V and J ends lost 2 bases and 10 bases respectively, with 12 bases between them. Germline CDR1 reads SGHTA; CDR2 reads FQGNSA. The CDR3 protein is CASSLRKESEQFF. The DNA of the CDR3 is TGTGCCAGCAGCTTAAGGAAGGAGTCGGAGCAGTTCTTC.

The chain employs TRBV24-1 and TRBJ2-5, with D possibly TRBD2 on 6 matching bases. Germline V gene data show CDR1 as KGHDR and CDR2 as SFDVKD. V was trimmed by 3 bases and J by 2 bases, leaving 9 bases between them. This CDR3 has 14 amino acids. This CDR3 reads CATSDPSVQETQYF. The CDR3 bases are TGTGCCACCAGTGATCCTAGCGTACAAGAGACCCAGTACTTC.

The chain couples TRBV27 to TRBJ2-1; a possible D gene is TRBD2 (5 bases). The CDR3 covers 13 residues. The V and J ends lost 7 bases and 6 bases respectively, with 13 bases between them. The germline CDR1 and CDR2 sequences are MNHEY and SMNVEV (reference sequence). Written as DNA, the CDR3 is TGTGCCAGCAACCGGAGAGGGTCCAATGAGCAGTTCTTC. Translated: CASNRRGSNEQFF.

Only a few counts were recorded for this clonotype. The CDR3 nucleotides read TGTGCCACGGTCAGGGGACTACGCCAAGAGACCCAGTACTTC. Its translation: CATVRGLRQETQYF. The J gene is TRBJ2-5, the V gene TRBV15, with D maybe TRBD2 (7 bases). Germline lookup yields CDR1 LNHNV and CDR2 YYDKDF (reference sequence). V was pared by 9 bases and J by 1 base, with 15 bases between. The CDR3 is made up of 14 amino acids.

This chain uses TRBV10-3 with TRBJ2-3; 8 bases map to TRBD1. The CDR3 contains 16 residues. With V trimmed by 6 bases and J by 1 base, 9 bases remained unmatched. The germline V gene has CDR1 ENHRY and CDR2 SYGVKD. The CDR3 coding sequence is TGTGCCATCAGGGGAACAGGGGGAACGGGCACAGATACGCAGTATTTT. Residues: CAIRGTGGTGTDTQYF.

This clonotype has more than one count but fewer than ten. The chain employs TRBV7-2 and TRBJ1-1; D is possibly TRBD1 (6 bases). The germline V gene encodes CDR1 SGHTA and CDR2 FQGNSA. Trimming stripped 3 bases from V and 5 bases from J, with 13 bases between. The CDR3 has 14 residues. CDR3 bases: TGTGCCAGCAGCTTCGGGGGGCGAGGTACTGAAGCTTTCTTT. Protein: CASSFGGRGTEAFF.

This clonotype was picked up one time. The chain combines TRBV6-1 with TRBJ1-2; the D gene is possibly TRBD1 (5 bases). There are 14 residues in the CDR3. Deletions cut 6 bases from V and 4 bases from J, with 15 bases between. CDR1 is MNHNS and CDR2 is SASEGT in the germline V gene. As DNA, the CDR3 is TGTGCCAGCAGACTTGGGGTTGGGACCTATGGCTACACCTTC. Protein sequence: CASRLGVGTYGYTF.

The rearrangement uses TRBV5-1 and TRBJ2-1, with 7 positions matching TRBD2. V lost 3 bases, J lost 0 bases, and 12 bases stayed unmatched. The CDR3 covers 18 residues. The germline V gene has CDR1 SGHRS and CDR2 YFSETQ. This CDR3 is CASSSPLGAGSSYNEQFF. DNA for the CDR3: TGCGCCAGCAGCTCCCCGCTGGGAGCGGGGAGCTCCTACAATGAGCAGTTCTTC.

The chain employs TRBV27 and TRBJ2-5, with a weak D call TRBD1 (6 bases). Germline CDR1 and CDR2: MNHEY and SMNVEV (reference sequence). V was clipped by 5 bases and J by 5 bases, with 18 bases between them. The length of the CDR3 is 15 residues. As DNA, the CDR3 is TGTGCCAGCAGTCACCCCCAAGGGGGTGGGGAGACCCAGTACTTC. Its translation is CASSHPQGGGETQYF.

The chain carries TRBV2 and TRBJ1-2; 10 nucleotides line up with TRBD1. The V gene end was trimmed by 7 bases and the J gene end by 2 bases; junction bases not matched to a gene: 7. CDR1 is SNHLY, CDR2 FYNNEI, per germline. This CDR3 comprises 15 residues. The CDR3 spells CASKIGTGDNYGYTF. In DNA form, the CDR3 reads TGTGCCAGCAAAATAGGGACAGGGGACAACTATGGCTACACCTTC.

A few counts support this clonotype. The chain joins TRBV6-1 to TRBJ1-1, with a weak D call TRBD1 (5 bases). The V and J ends lost 8 bases and 2 bases respectively, with 12 bases between them. Per germline, CDR1 MNHNS and CDR2 SASEGT. The CDR3 loop spans 13 amino acids. The CDR3 region is CASDKGLNTEAFF. The CDR3 DNA sequence: TGTGCCAGCGACAAGGGACTAAACACTGAAGCTTTCTTT.

This chain uses TRBV10-3 with TRBJ1-5; D gene ambiguous. Per the germline V gene, CDR1 is ENHRY and CDR2 is SYGVKD. The CDR3 extends over 17 amino acids. Deletions cut 0 bases from V and 9 bases from J, with 21 bases between. CDR3 coding DNA: TGTGCCATCAGTGAGTCGAATAACAGAGGGTTTGAAGGGCCCCAGCATTTT. It specifies CAISESNNRGFEGPQHF.

This rearrangement joins TRBV10-3 to TRBJ1-5, with D hard to call. Trimming stripped 4 bases from V and 3 bases from J, with 10 bases between. The germline V gene encodes CDR1 ENHRY and CDR2 SYGVKD. This CDR3 is 14 amino acids long. The CDR3 DNA follows: TGTGCCATCAGTGGCATAGGATACAATCAGCCCCAGCATTTT. Residues: CAISGIGYNQPQHF.

This chain uses TRBV7-2 with TRBJ2-7, with TRBD2 matching 9 bases. The CDR3 runs to 15 residues. Germline CDR1 reads SGHTA; CDR2 reads FQGNSA. V lost 1 base to trimming and J lost 2 bases; unmatched junction nucleotides: 3. In DNA form, the CDR3 reads TGTGCCAGCAGCTTAGTAGTAGCGGGAGCCTACGAGCAGTACTTC. The encoded protein is CASSLVVAGAYEQYF.

In this sample, this clonotype turned up once. The chain couples TRBV11-3 to TRBJ2-5; D may be TRBD2 (5 bases). Germline-derived CDR1 and CDR2 are SGHNT and YENEEA. V was clipped by 3 bases and J by 0 bases, with 23 bases between them. The CDR3 length is 19 residues. The CDR3 DNA follows: TGTGCCAGCAGCTTCGGGCCGAGGATGGCGGGCGCGTACCAAGAGACCCAGTACTTC. This encodes CASSFGPRMAGAYQETQYF.

The rearrangement uses TRBV6-8 and TRBJ2-7; TRBD1 matches 7 bases. The CDR3 extends over 17 amino acids. With V trimmed by 0 bases and J by 0 bases, 8 bases remained unmatched. The germline gives CDR1 MNHGY, CDR2 SAAAGT. The DNA for the CDR3 is TGTGCCAGCAGTTACTCCCGCCAGGGGGAATACTCCTACGAGCAGTACTTC. Translation: CASSYSRQGEYSYEQYF.

CDR3 DNA sequence: TGTGCCAGCAGCCAATTAGACAGGGGTGGAAACACCATATATTTT. Its protein product is CASSQLDRGGNTIYF. J is TRBJ1-3 and V is TRBV4-2; 8 nucleotides align to TRBD1. From germline, CDR1 is LGHNA and CDR2 YNFKEQ. J was trimmed by 3 bases and V by 2 bases; bases with no gene match: 3. The CDR3 has 15 residues.

The sample holds a few counts of this clonotype. The chain uses TRBV20-1 and TRBJ1-2; 7 nucleotides match TRBD1. CDR1 is DFQATT, CDR2 SNEGSKA, per germline (reference sequence). V was clipped by 6 bases and J by 4 bases; unmatched bases: 11. The CDR3 sequence is 14 residues long. CDR3 DNA sequence: TGCAGTGCCCCGAGCGGGACAGTCTTCTATGGCTACACCTTC. Its translation: CSAPSGTVFYGYTF.

The chain employs TRBV20-1 and TRBJ1-2; D not certain. The germline V gene has CDR1 DFQATT and CDR2 SNEGSKA (reference sequence). The CDR3 spans 14 residues. Trimming took off 3 bases at V and 4 bases at J, with 15 bases between the two ends. The CDR3, as DNA: TGCAGTGCTAGCGCCCCAACTCGGGGCTATGGCTACACCTTC. This sequence encodes CSASAPTRGYGYTF.

The chain couples TRBV10-3 to TRBJ2-3; 10 bases fit TRBD1. This CDR3 spans 14 amino acids. With 10 bases clipped from V and 3 bases from J, the junction kept 7 bases outside the gene matches. From germline, CDR1 is ENHRY and CDR2 SYGVKD. The CDR3 loop is CATGPGQGTDTQYF. CDR3 in DNA: TGTGCCACCGGCCCGGGACAGGGGACAGATACGCAGTATTTT.

This clonotype has more than one count but fewer than ten. This rearrangement joins TRBV5-4 to TRBJ1-5, with TRBD1 matching over 9 bases. The CDR3 contains 13 residues. CDR1 SGHNT and CDR2 YYREEE come from the germline V gene (reference sequence). V was pared by 7 bases and J by 7 bases, with 6 bases of the junction left unmatched. The DNA for the CDR3 is TGTGCCAGCGACGGGACAGGGCGACAGCCCCAGCATTTT. It encodes CASDGTGRQPQHF.

The DNA of the CDR3 is TGCAGTGCTAGGGGGCAGCCACCGTTGCGGCAGGCCCAGTACTTC. It yields the protein CSARGQPPLRQAQYF. This chain joins TRBV20-1 and TRBJ2-7, with D possibly TRBD1 on 5 matching bases. With 3 bases removed from V and 10 bases from J, the gap between germline ends came to 25 bases. The CDR3 consists of 15 residues. Looked up from germline, CDR1 is DFQATT and CDR2 is SNEGSKA (reference sequence).

This CDR3 reads CSASKEAGSTDTQYF. Here the CDR3 DNA reads TGCAGTGCTTCAAAGGAGGCGGGAAGCACAGATACGCAGTATTTT. J is TRBJ2-3 and V is TRBV20-1, with D possibly being TRBD2 (6 bases). The CDR3 has 15 amino acids. V lost 5 bases and J 0 bases, leaving 15 bases between the germline ends. Germline lookup yields CDR1 DFQATT and CDR2 SNEGSKA (reference sequence).